This is a list of T cell receptor beta chains from one sample in a study of shared clonotypes between healthy human individuals. The data were produced by immunoSEQ multiplex PCR, yet TCRdb's version contains in-frame clones alone and is incomplete. The table records under 1 million clones, over 90% of them present only once. The sequencing sample was made of naive CD8+ T cells sorted from blood. The receptor set was obtained from a man aged 25-45 years in good health. Each CDR3 is given with its conserved first and last residue. Size is omitted from some rows. Given values are once, few, many or a class for expanded clones.

>TRBV5-4|NA|TRBJ2-7
CASSLEGGGPEQYF
>TRBV9|NA|TRBJ2-7
CASSVGGSVSYEQYF
>TRBV27|NA|TRBJ2-2
CASTRLAGGRTGELFF
>TRBV6-5|NA|TRBJ2-5
CASSYMTGGQETQYF
>TRBV7-9|NA|TRBJ2-4
CASSPVLDRENIQYF
>TRBV9|NA|TRBJ1-2
CASSVAGPYGYTF
>TRBV7-9|NA|TRBJ2-7
CASSPPGSAYEQYF
>TRBV19|NA|TRBJ2-1
CASSILAGDYNEQFF
>TRBV19|NA|TRBJ2-3
CASSPLDLSEDTQYF
>TRBV11-2|NA|TRBJ1-3
CASSHTADTIYF
>TRBV7-9|NA|TRBJ2-7
CASNPPGIQYEQYF
>TRBV4-1|once|TRBJ1-5
CASSQQGENQPQHF
>TRBV5-5|NA|TRBJ2-1
CASSPQQFNEQFF
>TRBV2|once|TRBJ2-7
CAIMGQTFYEQYF
>TRBV11-2|NA|TRBJ2-1
CASSPSGWSSYNEQFF
>TRBV27|NA|TRBJ2-4
CASSLLGTINIQYF